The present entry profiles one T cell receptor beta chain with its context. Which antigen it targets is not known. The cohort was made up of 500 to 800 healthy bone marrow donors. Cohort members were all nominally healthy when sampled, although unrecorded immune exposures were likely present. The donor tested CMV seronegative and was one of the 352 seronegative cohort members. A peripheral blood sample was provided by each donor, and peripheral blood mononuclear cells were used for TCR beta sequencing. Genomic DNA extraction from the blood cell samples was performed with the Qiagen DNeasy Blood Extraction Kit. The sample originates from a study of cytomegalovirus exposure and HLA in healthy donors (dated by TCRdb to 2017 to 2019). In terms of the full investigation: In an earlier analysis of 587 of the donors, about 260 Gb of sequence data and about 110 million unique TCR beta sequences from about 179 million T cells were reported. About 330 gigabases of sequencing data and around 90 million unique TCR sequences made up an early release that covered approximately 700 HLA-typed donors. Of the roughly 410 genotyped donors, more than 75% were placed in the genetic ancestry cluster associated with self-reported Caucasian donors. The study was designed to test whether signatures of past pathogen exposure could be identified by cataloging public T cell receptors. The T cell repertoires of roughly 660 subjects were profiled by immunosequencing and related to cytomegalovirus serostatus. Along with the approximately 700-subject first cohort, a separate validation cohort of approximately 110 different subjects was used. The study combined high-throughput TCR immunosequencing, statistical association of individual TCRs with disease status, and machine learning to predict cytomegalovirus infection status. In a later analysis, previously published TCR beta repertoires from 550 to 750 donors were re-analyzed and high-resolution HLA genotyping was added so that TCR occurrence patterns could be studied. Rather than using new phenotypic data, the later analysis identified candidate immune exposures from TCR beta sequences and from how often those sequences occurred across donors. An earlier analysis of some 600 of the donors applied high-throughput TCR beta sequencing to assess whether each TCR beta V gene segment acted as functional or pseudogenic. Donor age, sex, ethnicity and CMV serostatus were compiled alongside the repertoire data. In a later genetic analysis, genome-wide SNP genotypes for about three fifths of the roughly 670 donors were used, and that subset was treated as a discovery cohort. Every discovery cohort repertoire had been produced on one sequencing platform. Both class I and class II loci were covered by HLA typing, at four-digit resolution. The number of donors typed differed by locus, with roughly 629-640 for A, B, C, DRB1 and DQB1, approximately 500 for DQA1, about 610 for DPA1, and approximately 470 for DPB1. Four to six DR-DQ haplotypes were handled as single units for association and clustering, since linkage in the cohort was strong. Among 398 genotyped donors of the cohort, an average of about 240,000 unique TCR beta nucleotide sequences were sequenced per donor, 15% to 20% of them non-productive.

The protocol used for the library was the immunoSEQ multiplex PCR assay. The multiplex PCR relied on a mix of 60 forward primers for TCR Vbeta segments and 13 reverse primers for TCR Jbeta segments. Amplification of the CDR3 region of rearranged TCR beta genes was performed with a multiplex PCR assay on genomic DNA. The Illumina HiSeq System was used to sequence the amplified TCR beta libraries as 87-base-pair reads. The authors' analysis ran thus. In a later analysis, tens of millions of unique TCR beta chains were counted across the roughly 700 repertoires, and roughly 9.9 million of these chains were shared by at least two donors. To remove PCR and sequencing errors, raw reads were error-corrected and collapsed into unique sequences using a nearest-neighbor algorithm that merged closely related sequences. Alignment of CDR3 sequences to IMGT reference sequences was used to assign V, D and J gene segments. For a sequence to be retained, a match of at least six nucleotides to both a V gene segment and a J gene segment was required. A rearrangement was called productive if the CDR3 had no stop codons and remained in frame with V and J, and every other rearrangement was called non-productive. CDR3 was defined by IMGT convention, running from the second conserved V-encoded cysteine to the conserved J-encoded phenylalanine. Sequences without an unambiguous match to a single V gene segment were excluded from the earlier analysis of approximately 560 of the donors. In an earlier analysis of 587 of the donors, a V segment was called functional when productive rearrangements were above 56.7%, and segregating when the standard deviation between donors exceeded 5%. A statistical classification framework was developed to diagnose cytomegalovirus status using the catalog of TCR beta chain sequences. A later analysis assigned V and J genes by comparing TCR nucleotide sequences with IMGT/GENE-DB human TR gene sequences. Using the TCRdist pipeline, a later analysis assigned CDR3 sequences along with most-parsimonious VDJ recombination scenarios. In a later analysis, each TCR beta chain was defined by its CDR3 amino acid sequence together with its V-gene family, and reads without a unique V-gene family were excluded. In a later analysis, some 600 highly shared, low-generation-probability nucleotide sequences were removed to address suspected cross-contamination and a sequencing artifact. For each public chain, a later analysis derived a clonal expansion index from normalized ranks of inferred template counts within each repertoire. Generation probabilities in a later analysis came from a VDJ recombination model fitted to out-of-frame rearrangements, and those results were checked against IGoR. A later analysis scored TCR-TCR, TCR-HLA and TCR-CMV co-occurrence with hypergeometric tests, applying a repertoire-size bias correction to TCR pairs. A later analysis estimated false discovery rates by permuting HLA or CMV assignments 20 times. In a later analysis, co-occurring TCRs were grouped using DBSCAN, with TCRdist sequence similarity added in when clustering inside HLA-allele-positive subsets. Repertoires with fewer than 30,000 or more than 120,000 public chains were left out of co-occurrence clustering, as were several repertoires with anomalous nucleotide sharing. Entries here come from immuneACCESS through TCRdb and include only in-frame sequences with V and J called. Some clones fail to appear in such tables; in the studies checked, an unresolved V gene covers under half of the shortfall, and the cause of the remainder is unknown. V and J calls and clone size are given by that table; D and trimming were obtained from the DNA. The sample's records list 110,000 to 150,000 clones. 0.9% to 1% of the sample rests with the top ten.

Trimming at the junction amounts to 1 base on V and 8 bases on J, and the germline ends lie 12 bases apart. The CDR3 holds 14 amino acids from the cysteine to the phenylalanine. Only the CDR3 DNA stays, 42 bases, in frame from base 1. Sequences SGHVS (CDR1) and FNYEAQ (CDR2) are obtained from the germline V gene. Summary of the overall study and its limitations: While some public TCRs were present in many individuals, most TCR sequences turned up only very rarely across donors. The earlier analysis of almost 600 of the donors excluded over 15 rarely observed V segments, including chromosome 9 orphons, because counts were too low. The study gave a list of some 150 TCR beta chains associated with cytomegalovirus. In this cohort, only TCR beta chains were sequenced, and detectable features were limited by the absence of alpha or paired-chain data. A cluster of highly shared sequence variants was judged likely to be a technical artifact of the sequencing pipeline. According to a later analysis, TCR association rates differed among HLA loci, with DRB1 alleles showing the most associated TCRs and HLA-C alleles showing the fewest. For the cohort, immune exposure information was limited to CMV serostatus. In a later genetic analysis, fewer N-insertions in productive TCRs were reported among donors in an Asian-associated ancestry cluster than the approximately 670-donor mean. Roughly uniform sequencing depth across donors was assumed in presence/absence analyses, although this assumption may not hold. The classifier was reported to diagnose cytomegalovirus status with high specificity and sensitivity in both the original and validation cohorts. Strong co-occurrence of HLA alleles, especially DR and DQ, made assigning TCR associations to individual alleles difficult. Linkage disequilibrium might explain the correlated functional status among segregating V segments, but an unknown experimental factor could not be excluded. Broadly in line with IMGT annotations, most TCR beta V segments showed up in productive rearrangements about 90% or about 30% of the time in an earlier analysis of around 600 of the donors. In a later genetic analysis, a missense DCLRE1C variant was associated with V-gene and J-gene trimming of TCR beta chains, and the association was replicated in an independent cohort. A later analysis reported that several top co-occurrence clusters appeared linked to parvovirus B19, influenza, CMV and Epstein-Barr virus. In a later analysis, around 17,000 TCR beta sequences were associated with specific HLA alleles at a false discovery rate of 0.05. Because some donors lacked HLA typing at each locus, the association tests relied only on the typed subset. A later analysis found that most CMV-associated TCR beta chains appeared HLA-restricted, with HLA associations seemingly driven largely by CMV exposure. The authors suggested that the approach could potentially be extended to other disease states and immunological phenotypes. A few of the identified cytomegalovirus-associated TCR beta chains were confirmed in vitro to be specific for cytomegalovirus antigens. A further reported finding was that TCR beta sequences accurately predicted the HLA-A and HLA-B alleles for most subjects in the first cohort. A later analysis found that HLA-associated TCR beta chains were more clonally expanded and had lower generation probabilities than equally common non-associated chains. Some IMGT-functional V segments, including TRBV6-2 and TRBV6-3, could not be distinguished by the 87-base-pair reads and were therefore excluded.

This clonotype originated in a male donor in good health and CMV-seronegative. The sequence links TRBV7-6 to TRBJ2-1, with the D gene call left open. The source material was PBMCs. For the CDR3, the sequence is CASSLEAVLDEQFF. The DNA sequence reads TGTGCCAGCAGCTTAGAGGCGGTGCTGGATGAGCAGTTCTTC.